This T cell receptor beta chain is drawn from a study of T cell repertoires in cytomegalovirus infection. Across the whole study: Public TCR beta signatures marked donors with CMV infection and the matching HLA. Whole-study findings and limits: The ex vivo response was dominated by HLA-C-restricted CMV-specific TCR beta clonotypes. Summed frequency of public TCR beta families distinguished CMV carriers with the relevant HLA.

The sample holds a few counts of this clonotype. Its antigen is currently unknown. The junction departs from the called germline gene at one end, perhaps through a read error. Each CDR3 protein is one row after TCRdb ran MiXCR on the reads. This sample carries about 770,000 distinct CDR3 sequences, just under 30% of them seen once, and the ten largest clones take over 10%. The CDR3 consists of 14 residues. Germline CDR1 MGHRA, CDR2 YSYEKL. The sample in question was cultured CD8+ T cells from PBMCs, obtained from culture after CMV antigen stimulation. This clonotype was sampled from a human donor in good health (CMV status not recorded). Some clones in this sample may be carry-over from other donors' samples. The chain combines TRBV4-1 with TRBJ1-1, with D perhaps TRBD1 (5 bases). The CDR3 nucleotides are TGTGCCAGCAGCCAGGAGGGGATGGGAACTGAAGCTTTCTTT. The encoded protein is CASSQEGMGTEAFF.